These 23 T cell receptor beta chains came from one sample sequenced in a study of cytomegalovirus exposure and HLA in healthy donors. 60 Vbeta and 13 Jbeta primers were used in PCR. Assay used: immunoSEQ multiplex PCR; TCRdb lists only in-frame clones, some missing. The profile shows under 150,000 clones, around 82% of them singletons. The sequencing sample was made of PBMCs. The receptor source for this set is a male donor in good health and CMV-seropositive.

This clone appeared a few times. This chain joins TRBV10-3 and TRBJ1-2; tentative D call: TRBD1 (5 bases). Per the germline V gene, CDR1 is ENHRY and CDR2 is SYGVKD. V was trimmed by 10 bases and J by 3 bases, leaving 15 bases between them. The CDR3 runs 13 residues. The CDR3 spells CATSLDSYYGYTF. CDR3 DNA: TGTGCCACTTCCCTAGACAGTTACTATGGCTACACCTTC.

The rearrangement joins TRBV28 to TRBJ2-1; 8 nucleotides line up with TRBD2. With 3 bases clipped from V and 2 bases from J, the junction kept 3 bases outside the gene matches. The CDR3 totals 15 residues. Germline loops: CDR1 MDHEN, CDR2 SYDVKM. The CDR3 DNA sequence: TGTGCCAGCAGTTTCTCGGGAGGGACCTACAATGAGCAGTTCTTC. It specifies CASSFSGGTYNEQFF.

The V and J genes are TRBV30 and TRBJ1-5; D remains ambiguous. In germline, CDR1 is GTSNPN, CDR2 SVGIG (reference sequence). This CDR3 spans 14 amino acids. Between the trimmed V and J ends, which lost 5 bases and 5 bases, there was a span of 16 bases. The CDR3 nucleotides read TGTGCCTGGTCTTTGGGGAGGGATCATCAGCCCCAGCATTTT. It is translated as CAWSLGRDHQPQHF.

There are a few counts of this clone. The chain links TRBV27 to TRBJ1-2, with D possibly being TRBD1 (5 bases). Germline CDR1 is MNHEY and CDR2 is SMNVEV (reference sequence). This CDR3 region has 15 residues. V was shortened by 7 bases and J by 3 bases, with 18 bases between the two germline ends. In nucleotides, the CDR3 is TGTGCCAGCATCCCCAGACTGATACAGGACTATGGCTACACCTTC. Residues: CASIPRLIQDYGYTF.

The gene calls are TRBV5-1 and TRBJ2-7, with TRBD2 matching over 10 bases. The V gene end was trimmed by 0 bases and the J gene end by 5 bases; junction bases not matched to a gene: 5. Looked up from germline, CDR1 is SGHRS and CDR2 is YFSETQ. CDR3 length: 15 residues. This CDR3 is CASSLEASGSHEQYF. The CDR3 DNA reads as TGCGCCAGCAGCTTGGAGGCTAGCGGGAGCCACGAGCAGTACTTC.

The chain joins TRBV19 to TRBJ1-5; TRBD1 aligns across 8 bases. Germline V gives CDR1 LNHDA, CDR2 SQIVND (reference sequence). Trimming at V came to 4 bases and at J to 6 bases, leaving 5 bases not matched to a gene. The CDR3 has 14 amino acids. The CDR3 DNA reads TGTGCCAGTAGTAGCCTACAGGGGGTTCAGCCCCAGCATTTT. Protein product: CASSSLQGVQPQHF. The variable domain in full, with the rest retrieved from reference TRBV19 and TRBJ1-5, is DGGITQSPKYLFRKEGQNVTLSCEQNLNHDAMYWYRQDPGQGLRLIYYSQIVNDFQKGDIAEGYSVSREKKESFPLTVTSAQKNPTAFYLCASSSLQGVQPQHFGDGTRLSIL.

The J gene is TRBJ1-1, the V gene TRBV2; 7 nucleotides line up with TRBD1. The CDR3 totals 14 residues. After removal of 6 bases from V and 4 bases from J, the junction contained 8 bases not matched to a gene. Germline V gene data show CDR1 as SNHLY and CDR2 as FYNNEI. CDR3 amino acids: CASRAGPGGTEAFF. The CDR3 DNA reads as TGTGCCAGCAGGGCTGGTCCAGGGGGCACTGAAGCTTTCTTT.

The V and J genes are TRBV7-9 and TRBJ2-1; 8 positions match TRBD2. Trimming at V came to 5 bases and at J to 3 bases, leaving 15 bases not matched to a gene. CDR3 length equals 18 residues. The V gene's germline CDR1 is SEHNR and CDR2 FQNEAQ (reference sequence). The DNA for the CDR3 is TGTGCCAGCAGCCCCTATTCCTGGCGGGAGGTTTACTACAATGAGCAGTTCTTC. This encodes CASSPYSWREVYYNEQFF. The full variable domain, in which reference TRBV7-9 and TRBJ2-1 provide the parts outside the CDR3, is DTGVSQNPRHKITKRGQNVTFRCDPISEHNRLYWYRQTLGQGPEFLTYFQNEAQLEKSRLLSDRFSAERPKGSFSTLEIQRTEQGDSAMYLCASSPYSWREVYYNEQFFGPGTRLTVL.

The chain combines TRBV19 with TRBJ1-5; TRBD1 matches 8 bases. The CDR3 length is 15 residues. CDR1 and CDR2 (germline): LNHDA, SQIVND (reference sequence). With V trimmed by 1 base and J by 3 bases, 2 bases remained unmatched. CDR3 in DNA: TGTGCCAGTAGTATAGGGACAGGGCACAATCAGCCCCAGCATTTT. Residues: CASSIGTGHNQPQHF.

The J gene is TRBJ2-7, the V gene TRBV6-5; a possible D gene is TRBD1 (6 bases). V lost 0 bases and J lost 2, with 8 bases in between. CDR3 length: 14 residues. Germline CDR1 MNHEY, CDR2 SVGAGI. Here the CDR3 DNA reads TGTGCCAGCAGTTACTCGAGGACAGCCTACGAGCAGTACTTC. Its protein is CASSYSRTAYEQYF.

The chain is built from TRBV27 and TRBJ2-6; D is unclear. Germline values: CDR1 MNHEY, CDR2 SMNVEV (reference sequence). With 7 bases removed from V and 0 bases from J, the gap between germline ends came to 7 bases. This CDR3 is 14 amino acids long. The CDR3 spells CASTHTSGANVLTF. The CDR3 DNA follows: TGTGCCAGCACACATACCTCTGGGGCCAACGTCCTGACTTTC.

The gene calls are TRBV6-6 and TRBJ2-1; perhaps TRBD2 as D (6 bases). The CDR3 runs to 14 residues. Germline assignment: CDR1 MNHNY and CDR2 SVGAGI (reference sequence). V was clipped by 2 bases and J by 11 bases, with 16 bases between them. The CDR3 loop reads CASSYDSGSVQQFF. CDR3 DNA sequence: TGTGCCAGCAGTTACGATAGCGGCTCCGTGCAGCAGTTCTTC.

V is TRBV29-1 and J is TRBJ2-3, with a tentative D call TRBD2 (6 bases). The V gene's germline CDR1 is SQVTM and CDR2 ANQGSEA. The V gene lost 8 bases and the J gene lost 0 bases, with 12 bases spanning the gap. The CDR3 sequence is 13 residues long. CDR3 in DNA: TGCAGCACGGGACTTACTAGCACAGATACGCAGTATTTT. It specifies CSTGLTSTDTQYF.

V gene TRBV2 combines with J gene TRBJ2-7; D uncertain. Looked up from germline, CDR1 is SNHLY and CDR2 is FYNNEI. This CDR3 contains 12 residues. The V gene lost 6 bases and the J gene lost 6 bases, with 12 bases spanning the gap. CDR3 DNA: TGTGCCAGCAGGTACGACTCCGCCGAGCAGTACTTC. It translates to CASRYDSAEQYF.

V gene TRBV6-6 combines with J gene TRBJ2-7; 9 nucleotides line up with TRBD1. In germline, CDR1 is MNHNY, CDR2 SVGAGI (reference sequence). This CDR3 contains 14 residues. The V and J ends lost 10 bases and 2 bases, in that order; junction bases with no gene match: 9. CDR3 nucleotide sequence: TGTGCCACAACCAACAGACAGGGGGCCTACGAGCAGTACTTC. It translates to CATTNRQGAYEQYF.

The rearrangement joins TRBV6-5 to TRBJ2-7; D is possibly TRBD1 (6 bases). Germline values: CDR1 MNHEY, CDR2 SVGAGI. V lost 6 bases, J lost 2 bases, and 17 bases lay in between. The CDR3 is 15 residues long. CDR3 residues: CASRPPGVPAYEQYF. Written as DNA, the CDR3 is TGTGCCAGCAGGCCCCCAGGGGTTCCCGCCTACGAGCAGTACTTC.

The chain recombines TRBV13 with TRBJ1-4; D might be TRBD1 (5 bases). The germline V gene has CDR1 PRHDT and CDR2 FYEKMQ (reference sequence). Between the trimmed V and J ends, which lost 0 bases and 5 bases, there was a span of 16 bases. The CDR3 consists of 17 residues. For the CDR3, the DNA is TGTGCCAGCAGCTTAGGGATGCGGGGGTCCTTGAATGAAAAACTGTTTTTT. The encoded protein is CASSLGMRGSLNEKLFF.

The chain has TRBV10-3 and TRBJ2-2, with 8 bases matching TRBD2. Germline V gene sequence: CDR1 ENHRY, CDR2 SYGVKD. Losses at the gene ends were 4 bases for V and 3 bases for J; bases not matched to a gene: 1. The CDR3 spans 14 residues. The CDR3 DNA is TGTGCCATCAGTGCGGGGGGGGACACCGGGGAGCTGTTTTTT. It translates to CAISAGGDTGELFF.

This rearrangement joins TRBV5-1 to TRBJ2-7, with D maybe TRBD1 (5 bases). The CDR3 is made up of 14 amino acids. Germline lookup yields CDR1 SGHRS and CDR2 YFSETQ. Between the trimmed V and J ends, which lost 4 bases and 1 base, there was a span of 12 bases. The CDR3 protein is CASSIDSPSYEQYF. The CDR3 region has the DNA TGCGCCAGCAGCATCGACAGCCCTTCCTACGAGCAGTACTTC. The full variable domain, with the rest looked up from reference TRBV5-1 and TRBJ2-7, is KAGVTQTPRYLIKTRGQQVTLSCSPISGHRSVSWYQQTPGQGLQFLFEYFSETQRNKGNFPGRFSGRQFSNSRSEMNVSTLELGDSALYLCASSIDSPSYEQYFGPGTRLTVT.

This clone occurred a few times. This chain joins TRBV28 and TRBJ2-2; 9 bases map to TRBD1. The germline V gene has CDR1 MDHEN and CDR2 SYDVKM. Trimming at V came to 7 bases and at J to 7 bases, leaving 10 bases not matched to a gene. CDR3 length: 15 residues. CDR3 amino acids: CASNLYRGLGGELFF. The CDR3 nucleotides read TGTGCCAGCAACCTCTACAGGGGGCTCGGCGGGGAGCTGTTTTTT. The full variable domain, in which reference TRBV28 and TRBJ2-2 provide the parts outside the CDR3, is DVKVTQSSRYLVKRTGEKVFLECVQDMDHENMFWYRQDPGLGLRLIYFSYDVKMKEKGDIPEGYSVSREKKERFSLILESASTNQTSMYLCASNLYRGLGGELFFGEGSRLTVL.

The V call is TRBV7-3, the J call TRBJ2-2; the match to TRBD2 covers 12 bases. The CDR3 has 16 residues. V lost 5 bases to trimming and J lost 6 bases; unmatched junction nucleotides: 7. Germline assignment: CDR1 SGHTA and CDR2 FQGTGA. This CDR3 is CASSPRLAGVAGELFF. CDR3 nucleotide sequence: TGTGCCAGCAGCCCCAGACTAGCGGGAGTGGCCGGGGAGCTGTTTTTT.

This clone was observed a handful of times. The chain is built from TRBV4-3 and TRBJ2-7, with TRBD1 identical over 10 bases. This CDR3 spans 15 amino acids. The germline V gene encodes CDR1 LGHNA and CDR2 YSLEER. Trimming took 1 base from V and 8 from J; bases not matched to a gene: 8. The CDR3 loop is CASSQASTGGAQQYF. The CDR3 nucleotides read TGCGCCAGCAGCCAAGCCTCGACAGGGGGCGCCCAGCAGTACTTC.

The rearrangement uses TRBV25-1 and TRBJ2-1; 8 positions match TRBD2. Losses at the gene ends were 6 bases for V and 3 bases for J; bases not matched to a gene: 7. CDR3 length equals 15 residues. Germline assignment: CDR1 MGHDK and CDR2 SYGVNS. CDR3 nucleotides: TGTGCCAGCAGCCCGGGACTAGGGGACTACAATGAGCAGTTCTTC. It codes for CASSPGLGDYNEQFF.